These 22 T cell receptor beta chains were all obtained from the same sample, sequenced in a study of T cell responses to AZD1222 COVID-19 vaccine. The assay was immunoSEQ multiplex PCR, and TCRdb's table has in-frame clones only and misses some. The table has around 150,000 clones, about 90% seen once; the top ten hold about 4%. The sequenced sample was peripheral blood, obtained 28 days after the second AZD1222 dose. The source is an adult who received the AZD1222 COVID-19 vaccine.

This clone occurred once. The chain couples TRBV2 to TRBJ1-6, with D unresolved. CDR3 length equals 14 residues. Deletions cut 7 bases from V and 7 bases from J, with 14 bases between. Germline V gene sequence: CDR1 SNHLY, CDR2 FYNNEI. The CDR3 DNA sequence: TGTGCCAGCAATAAAGAGGGCCCAAATTCACCCCTCCACTTT. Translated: CASNKEGPNSPLHF.

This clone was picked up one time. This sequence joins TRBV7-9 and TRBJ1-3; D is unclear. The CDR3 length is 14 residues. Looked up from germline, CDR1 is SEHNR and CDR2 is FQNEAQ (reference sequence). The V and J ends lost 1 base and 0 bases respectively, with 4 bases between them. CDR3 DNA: TGTGCCAGCAGCTTAGACACCTCTGGAAACACCATATATTTT. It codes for CASSLDTSGNTIYF.

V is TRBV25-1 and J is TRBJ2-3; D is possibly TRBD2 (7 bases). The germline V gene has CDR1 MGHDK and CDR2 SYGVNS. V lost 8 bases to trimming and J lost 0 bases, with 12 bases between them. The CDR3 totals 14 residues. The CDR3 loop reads CASARGASTDTQYF. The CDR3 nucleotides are TGTGCCAGCGCCCGGGGGGCTAGCACAGATACGCAGTATTTT.

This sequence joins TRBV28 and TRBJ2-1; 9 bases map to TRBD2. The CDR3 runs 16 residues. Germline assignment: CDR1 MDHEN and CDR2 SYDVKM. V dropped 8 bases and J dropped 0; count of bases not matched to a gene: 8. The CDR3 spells CASSPSGKSSYNEQFF. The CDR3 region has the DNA TGTGCCAGCTCCCCTAGCGGGAAAAGCTCCTACAATGAGCAGTTCTTC.

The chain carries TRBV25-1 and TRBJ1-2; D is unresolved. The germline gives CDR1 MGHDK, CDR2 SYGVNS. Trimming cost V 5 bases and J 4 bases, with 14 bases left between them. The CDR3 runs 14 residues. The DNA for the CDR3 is TGTGCCAGCAGTCCAGGAGGGAAGGGCTATGGCTACACCTTC. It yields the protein CASSPGGKGYGYTF.

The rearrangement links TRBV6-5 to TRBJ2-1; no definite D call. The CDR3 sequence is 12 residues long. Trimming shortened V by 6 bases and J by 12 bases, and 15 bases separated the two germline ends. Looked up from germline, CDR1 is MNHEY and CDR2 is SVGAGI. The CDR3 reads CASSLPRAVQFF. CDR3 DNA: TGTGCCAGCAGCTTGCCACGGGCCGTGCAGTTCTTC.

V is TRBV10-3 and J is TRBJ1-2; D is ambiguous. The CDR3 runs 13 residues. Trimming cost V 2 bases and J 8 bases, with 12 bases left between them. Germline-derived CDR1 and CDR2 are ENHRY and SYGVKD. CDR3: CAISESNSAGYTF. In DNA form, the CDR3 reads TGTGCCATCAGTGAGAGTAACAGCGCCGGCTACACCTTC.

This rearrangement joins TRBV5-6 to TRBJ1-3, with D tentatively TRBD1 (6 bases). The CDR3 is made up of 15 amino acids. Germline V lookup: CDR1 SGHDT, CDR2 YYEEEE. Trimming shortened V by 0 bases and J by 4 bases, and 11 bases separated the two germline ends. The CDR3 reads CASSLGLRGGNTIYF. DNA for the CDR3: TGTGCCAGCAGCTTGGGACTCAGGGGAGGAAACACCATATATTTT.

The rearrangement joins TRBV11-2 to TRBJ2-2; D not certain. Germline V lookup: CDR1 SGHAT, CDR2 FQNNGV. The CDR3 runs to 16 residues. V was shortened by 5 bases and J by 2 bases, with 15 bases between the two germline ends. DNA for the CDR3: TGTGCCAGCAGCGACCGGCTGTGGGGAAACACCGGGGAGCTGTTTTTT. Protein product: CASSDRLWGNTGELFF.

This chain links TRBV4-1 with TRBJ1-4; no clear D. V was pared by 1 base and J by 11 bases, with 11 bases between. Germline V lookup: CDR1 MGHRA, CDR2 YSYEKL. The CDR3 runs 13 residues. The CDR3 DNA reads TGCGCCAGCAGCCAAGCCGGGAGCCATAAACTGTTTTTT. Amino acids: CASSQAGSHKLFF.

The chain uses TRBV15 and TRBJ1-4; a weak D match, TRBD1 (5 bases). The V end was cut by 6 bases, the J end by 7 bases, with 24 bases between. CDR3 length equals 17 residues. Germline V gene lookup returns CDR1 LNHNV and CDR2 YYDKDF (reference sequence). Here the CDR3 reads CATRPIGQGPSFEKLFF. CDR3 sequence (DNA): TGTGCCACCAGGCCCATCGGTCAGGGCCCTTCTTTTGAAAAACTGTTTTTT.

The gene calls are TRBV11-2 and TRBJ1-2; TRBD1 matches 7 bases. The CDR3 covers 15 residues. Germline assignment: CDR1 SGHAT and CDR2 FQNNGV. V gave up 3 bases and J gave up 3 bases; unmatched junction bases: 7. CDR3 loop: CASSFGPGQHYGYTF. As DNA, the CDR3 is TGTGCCAGCAGCTTCGGCCCGGGACAGCACTATGGCTACACCTTC.

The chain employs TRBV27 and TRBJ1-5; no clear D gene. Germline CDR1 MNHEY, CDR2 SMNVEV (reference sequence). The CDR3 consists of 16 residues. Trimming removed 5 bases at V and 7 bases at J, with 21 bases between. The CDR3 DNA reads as TGTGCCAGCAGTCCTGGACCAGCCCCTTATCGGCAGCCCCAGCATTTT. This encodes CASSPGPAPYRQPQHF.

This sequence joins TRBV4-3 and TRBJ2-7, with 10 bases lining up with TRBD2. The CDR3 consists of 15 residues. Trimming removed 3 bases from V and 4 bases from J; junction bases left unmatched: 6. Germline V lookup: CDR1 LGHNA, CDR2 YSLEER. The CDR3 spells CASSHISGGLYEQYF. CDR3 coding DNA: TGCGCCAGCAGCCATATTAGCGGGGGGCTTTACGAGCAGTACTTC.

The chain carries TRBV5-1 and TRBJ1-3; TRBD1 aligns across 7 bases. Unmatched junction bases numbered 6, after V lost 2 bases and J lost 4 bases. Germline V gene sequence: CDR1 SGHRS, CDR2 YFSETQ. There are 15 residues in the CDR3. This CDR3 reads CASSFEGAEGNTIYF. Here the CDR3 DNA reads TGCGCCAGCAGCTTCGAGGGGGCAGAAGGAAACACCATATATTTT.

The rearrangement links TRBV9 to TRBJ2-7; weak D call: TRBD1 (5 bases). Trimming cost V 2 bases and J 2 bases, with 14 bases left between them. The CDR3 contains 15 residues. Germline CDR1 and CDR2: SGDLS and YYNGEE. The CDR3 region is CASSVGASNTYEQYF. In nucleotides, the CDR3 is TGTGCCAGCAGCGTTGGGGCCTCAAATACCTACGAGCAGTACTTC.

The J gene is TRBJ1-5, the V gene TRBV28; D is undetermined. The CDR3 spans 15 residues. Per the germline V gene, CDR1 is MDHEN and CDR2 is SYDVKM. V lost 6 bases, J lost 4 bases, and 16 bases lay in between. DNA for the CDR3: TGTGCCAGCAGCCCATTGGGCGGGTGGAATCAGCCCCAGCATTTT. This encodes CASSPLGGWNQPQHF.

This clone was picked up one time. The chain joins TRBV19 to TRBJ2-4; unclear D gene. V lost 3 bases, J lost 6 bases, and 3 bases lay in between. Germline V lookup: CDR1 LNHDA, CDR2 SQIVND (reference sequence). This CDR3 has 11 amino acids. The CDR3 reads CASSMGNIQYF. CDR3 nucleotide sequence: TGTGCCAGTAGTATGGGAAACATTCAGTACTTC.

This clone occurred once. This CDR3 reads CASSSNRDGEQYF. Written as DNA, the CDR3 is TGTGCCAGCAGCTCAAACAGGGACGGCGAGCAGTACTTC. V is TRBV11-1 and J is TRBJ2-7; a weak D match, TRBD1 (6 bases). Germline V gene lookup returns CDR1 SGHAT and CDR2 FQDESV (reference sequence). This CDR3 spans 13 amino acids. Trimming took 4 bases from V and 6 from J, leaving 13 bases between them. Based on the CDR3 plus reference TRBV11-1 and TRBJ2-7, the full variable domain is EAEVAQSPRYKITEKSQAVAFWCDPISGHATLYWYRQILGQGPELLVQFQDESVVDDSQLPKDRFSAERLKGVDSTLKIQPAELGDSAMYLCASSSNRDGEQYFGPGTRLTVT.

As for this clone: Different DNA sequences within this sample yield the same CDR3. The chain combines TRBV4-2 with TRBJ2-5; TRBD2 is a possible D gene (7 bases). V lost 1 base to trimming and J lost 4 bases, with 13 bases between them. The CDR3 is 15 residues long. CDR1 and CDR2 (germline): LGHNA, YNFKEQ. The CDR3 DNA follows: TGTGCCAGCAGCCAAGTTGGGGGGGCCGGAGAGACCCAGTACTTC. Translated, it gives CASSQVGGAGETQYF.

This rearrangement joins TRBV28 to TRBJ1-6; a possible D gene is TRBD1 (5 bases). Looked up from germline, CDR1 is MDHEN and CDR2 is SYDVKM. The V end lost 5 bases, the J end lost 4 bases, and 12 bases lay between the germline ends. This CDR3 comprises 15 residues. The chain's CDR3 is CASSLPGLYNSPLHF. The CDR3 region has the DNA TGTGCCAGCAGTCTCCCGGGGCTTTATAATTCACCCCTCCACTTT.

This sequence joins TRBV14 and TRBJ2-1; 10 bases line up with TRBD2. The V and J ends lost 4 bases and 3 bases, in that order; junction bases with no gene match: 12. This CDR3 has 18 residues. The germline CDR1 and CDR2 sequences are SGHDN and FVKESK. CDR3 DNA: TGTGCCAGCAGCCCCAGCCCCTTAGCGGGAGGCCTCTACAATGAGCAGTTCTTC. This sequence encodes CASSPSPLAGGLYNEQFF.